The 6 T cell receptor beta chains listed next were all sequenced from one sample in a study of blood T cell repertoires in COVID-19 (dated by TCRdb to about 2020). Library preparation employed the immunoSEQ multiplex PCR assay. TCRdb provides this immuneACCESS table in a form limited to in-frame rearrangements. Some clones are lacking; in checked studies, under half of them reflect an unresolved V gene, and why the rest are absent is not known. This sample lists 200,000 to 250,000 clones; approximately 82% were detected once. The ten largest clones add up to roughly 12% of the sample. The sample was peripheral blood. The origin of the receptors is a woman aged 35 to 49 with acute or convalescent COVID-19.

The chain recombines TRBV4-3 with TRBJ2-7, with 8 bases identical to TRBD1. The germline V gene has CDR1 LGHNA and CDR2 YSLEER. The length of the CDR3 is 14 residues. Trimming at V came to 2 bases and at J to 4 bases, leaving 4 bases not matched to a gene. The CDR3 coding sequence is TGCGCCAGCAGCCAAAGGACAGGGTCGTACGAGCAGTACTTC. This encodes CASSQRTGSYEQYF.

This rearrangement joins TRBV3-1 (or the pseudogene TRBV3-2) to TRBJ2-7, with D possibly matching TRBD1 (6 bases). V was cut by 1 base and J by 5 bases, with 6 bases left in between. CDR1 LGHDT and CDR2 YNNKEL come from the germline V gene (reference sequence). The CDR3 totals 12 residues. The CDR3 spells CASSQGGHEQYF. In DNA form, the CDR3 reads TGTGCCAGCAGCCAAGGGGGGCACGAGCAGTACTTC.

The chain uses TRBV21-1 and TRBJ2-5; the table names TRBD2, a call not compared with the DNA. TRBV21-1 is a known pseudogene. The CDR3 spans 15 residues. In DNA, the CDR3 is TGTGCCAGCATCAAAGCGGAGGGGAAACAAGAGACCCAGTACTTC. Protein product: CASIKAEGKQETQYF.

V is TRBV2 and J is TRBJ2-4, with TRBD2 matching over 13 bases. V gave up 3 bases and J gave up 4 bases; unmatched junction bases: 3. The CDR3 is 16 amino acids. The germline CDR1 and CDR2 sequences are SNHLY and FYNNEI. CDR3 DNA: TGTGCCAGCAGTGACCCGGGACTAGCGGGGAAAAACATTCAGTACTTC. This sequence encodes CASSDPGLAGKNIQYF. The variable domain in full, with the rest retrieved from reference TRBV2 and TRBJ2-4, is EPEVTQTPSHQVTQMGQEVILRCVPISNHLYFYWYRQILGQKVEFLVSFYNNEISEKSEIFDDQFSVERPDGSNFTLKIRSTKLEDSAMYFCASSDPGLAGKNIQYFGAGTRLSVL.

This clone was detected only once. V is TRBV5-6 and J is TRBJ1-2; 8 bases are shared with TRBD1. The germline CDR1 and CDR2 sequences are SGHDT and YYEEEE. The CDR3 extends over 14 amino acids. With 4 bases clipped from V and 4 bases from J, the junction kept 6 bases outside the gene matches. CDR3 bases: TGTGCCAGCAGCGTAGACAGGGGATCCTATGGCTACACCTTC. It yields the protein CASSVDRGSYGYTF.

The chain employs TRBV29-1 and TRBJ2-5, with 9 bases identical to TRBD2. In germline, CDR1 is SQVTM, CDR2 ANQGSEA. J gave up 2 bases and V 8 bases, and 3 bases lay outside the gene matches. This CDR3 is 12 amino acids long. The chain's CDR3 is CSTLAGQETQYF. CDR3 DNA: TGCAGCACTCTAGCGGGACAAGAGACCCAGTACTTC.